The source of this T cell receptor (beta chain) is a study of long-term antiretroviral therapy in people with HIV. Study-wide findings and caveats: Against controls, HIV repertoires showed narrower ranges of CDR3 length. The study lacked data on ART adherence, viral resistance or therapy changes.

A note on this clone: Its antigen is still unknown.

CDR1 is SGHNT and CDR2 is YYREEE in the germline V gene (reference sequence). V lost 5 bases and J lost 4, with 9 bases in between. CDR3 length: 13 residues. immunoSEQ v3.0 was run at survey level. For every sample, sequencing targeted roughly 35,000-50,000 T-cell genomes. Only in-frame clones appear in the TCRdb table, and some are missing; sequencing was by immunoSEQ multiplex PCR. The sample holds tens of thousands of clones, 76% seen once. Sequenced material: unsorted PBMCs, taken 0.5 years after starting antiretroviral therapy. J is TRBJ1-4 and V is TRBV5-4; D uncertain. The clonotype originates from a woman in her thirties or forties with HIV. The CDR3 nucleotides are TGTGCCAGCAGTTCCCTGGATAATGAAAAACTGTTTTTT. As protein: CASSSLDNEKLFF.